These 5 T cell receptor beta chains came from one sample sequenced in a study of shared clonotypes between healthy human individuals. Produced via immunoSEQ multiplex PCR; TCRdb's table is partial and in-frame only. The sample shows about 2,500,000 clones, over 85% of them seen only once. What was sequenced was naive CD4+ T cells sorted from blood. This sample's subset: CD45RA+ positively selected. The receptors were sampled from a man aged 18 to 29 in good health.

As DNA, the CDR3 is TGTGCCAGCCGCCCCGGGACTAGCTCCTACGAGCAGTACTTC. Translation: CASRPGTSSYEQYF. The chain couples TRBV27 to TRBJ2-7; TRBD2 matches 8 bases. Per the germline V gene, CDR1 is MNHEY and CDR2 is SMNVEV (reference sequence). V trimming: 8 bases; J trimming: 0 bases; junction bases outside the gene matches: 6. CDR3 length: 14 residues.

Comments on this clone: This same CDR3 is encoded by further DNA sequences in the sample. The chain is built from TRBV7-2 and TRBJ1-6, with TRBD1 as a possible D gene (5 bases). CDR3 length: 12 residues. V gave up 4 bases and J gave up 9 bases, with 7 bases separating them. Germline CDR1 is SGHTA and CDR2 is FQGNSA. For the CDR3, the DNA is TGTGCCAGCAGCTCAAGGGGTTCACCCCTCCACTTT. Amino acid sequence: CASSSRGSPLHF.

The gene calls are TRBV6-4 and TRBJ2-2; the D gene could be TRBD1 or TRBD2 (5 bases each). CDR3 length equals 14 residues. Trimming removed 6 bases at V and 7 bases at J, with 15 bases between. CDR1 is MRHNA, CDR2 SNTAGT, per germline. The CDR3 is CASSPDGGSGELFF. The CDR3 nucleotides are TGTGCCAGCAGCCCCGATGGGGGAAGCGGGGAGCTGTTTTTT.

This chain connects TRBV5-1 to TRBJ2-5, with 8 positions matching TRBD2. The J call is in doubt because the DNA end fits TRBJ2-7 better. CDR3 length: 13 amino acids. Germline lookup yields CDR1 SGHRS and CDR2 YFSETQ. The CDR3 is CASSQAGVHEQYF. The CDR3 nucleotides are TGCGCCAGCAGCCAAGCGGGAGTCCACGAGCAGTACTTC.

The CDR3: CASSPTGPEQYF. The CDR3 nucleotides read TGCGCCAGCAGCCCGACAGGGCCCGAGCAGTACTTC. The V call is TRBV5-1, the J call TRBJ2-7, with 7 bases that match TRBD1. Germline CDR1 is SGHRS and CDR2 is YFSETQ. The length of the CDR3 is 12 residues. V was clipped by 4 bases and J by 6 bases; unmatched bases: 4.